This TCR beta chain was captured in a study of shared clonotypes between healthy human individuals. Germline V gene sequence: CDR1 SNHLY, CDR2 FYNNEI. This CDR3 has 17 amino acids. Unmatched junction bases numbered 15, after V lost 9 bases and J lost 0 bases. The sample holds one count of this clone. Profiled with immunoSEQ multiplex PCR; TCRdb holds only in-frame clones, not every one. Seen here are fewer than 2.5 million clones, roughly 93% observed once, and the top ten hold 0.36%. The receptor was derived from a man aged 18-30 years in good health. Some clones in this sample may be carry-over from other donors' samples. V and J are TRBV2 and TRBJ2-3, with 7 bases lining up with TRBD1. The sample consisted of naive CD4+ T cells from PBMCs. Sample subset: CD45RA+ positively selected. DNA of the CDR3: TGTGCCAGTATTTCCCTTAGCGCAGGGGGAAGCACAGATACGCAGTATTTT. Translating it yields CASISLSAGGSTDTQYF.